The entry below gives a single T cell receptor beta chain sequence along with its context. Its target is not known. These data come from a study of lymphopenia after photon versus proton radiotherapy. General study findings and limits: Oligoclonal CD8+ Temra expansion after nadir drove photon patients' diversity drop.

The germline gives CDR1 MNHNS, CDR2 SASEGT. This CDR3 has 18 residues. V lost 2 bases to trimming and J lost 0 bases, with 17 bases between them. Assay: immunoSEQ multiplex PCR; the TCRdb copy retains only in-frame clones and omits some. The table lists under 35,000 clones, roughly 84% of them singletons. The V and J genes are TRBV6-1 and TRBJ2-1; perhaps TRBD1 as D (5 bases). The sequence was obtained from a woman aged 70 to 79 with pancreatic cancer. The sequenced sample was peripheral blood, obtained from a patient treated with proton-based radiotherapy. Here the CDR3 reads CASSEQLLGASSYNEQFF. The CDR3 DNA sequence: TGTGCCAGCAGTGAACAACTATTAGGGGCGAGCTCCTACAATGAGCAGTTCTTC.